This T cell receptor (beta chain) is drawn from a study of T cells in narcolepsy. The overall study: Enrolled donors included narcolepsy type 1 or type 2 patients and healthy controls.

Method: immunoSEQ multiplex PCR; TCRdb's copy keeps in-frame clones and lacks some. Counted here are roughly 18,000 clones, 70% to 90% occurring once; the ten biggest clones make up roughly 0.7%. CDR3 length: 16 amino acids. V trimming: 2 bases; J trimming: 1 base; junction bases outside the gene matches: 4. CDR1 is MNHEY and CDR2 is SVGAGI in the germline V gene. This chain connects TRBV6-5 to TRBJ2-3; 9 nucleotides match TRBD1. The origin of this receptor is a human donor in good health. Sequenced sample: memory (CD45RA-) CD4+ T cells from blood. CDR3 in DNA: TGTGCCAGCAGTTACCCGACAGGGGGTGGCACAGATACGCAGTATTTT. It specifies CASSYPTGGGTDTQYF.